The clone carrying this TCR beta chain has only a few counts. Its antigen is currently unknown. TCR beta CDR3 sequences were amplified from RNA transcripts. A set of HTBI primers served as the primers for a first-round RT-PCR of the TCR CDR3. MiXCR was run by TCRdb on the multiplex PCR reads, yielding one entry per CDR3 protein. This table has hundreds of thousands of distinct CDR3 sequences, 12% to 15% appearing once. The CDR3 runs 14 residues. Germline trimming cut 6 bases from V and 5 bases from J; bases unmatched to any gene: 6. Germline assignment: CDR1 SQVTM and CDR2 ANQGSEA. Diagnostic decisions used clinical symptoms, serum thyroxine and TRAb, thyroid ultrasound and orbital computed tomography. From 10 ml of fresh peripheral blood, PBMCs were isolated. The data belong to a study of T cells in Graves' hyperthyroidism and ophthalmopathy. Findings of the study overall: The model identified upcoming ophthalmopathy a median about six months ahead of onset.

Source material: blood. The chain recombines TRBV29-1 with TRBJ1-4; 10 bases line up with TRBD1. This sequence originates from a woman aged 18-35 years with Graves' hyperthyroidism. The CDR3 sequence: CSVHDRGHNEKLFF. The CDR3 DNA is TGCAGCGTCCATGACAGGGGGCACAATGAAAAACTGTTTTTT.